The 12 T cell receptor beta chains listed next were all sequenced from one sample in a study of blood T cell repertoires in COVID-19. Clones were sequenced by immunoSEQ multiplex PCR, and TCRdb holds only the in-frame ones, with some missing. The data show about 110,000 clones, with 80% to 85% seen just once and 0.7% to 0.85% held by the top ten. Material: peripheral blood. These receptors came from a woman in her 70s with acute or convalescent COVID-19.

The V and J genes are TRBV4-2 and TRBJ2-3; the match to TRBD2 covers 10 bases. There are 17 residues in the CDR3. The ends lost 4 bases at V and 1 base at J; junction bases unmatched: 8. Per the germline V gene, CDR1 is LGHNA and CDR2 is YNFKEQ. CDR3 coding DNA: TGTGCCAGCAGCCCACTAGCGGGGAGGATGGGCACAGATACGCAGTATTTT. Encoded protein: CASSPLAGRMGTDTQYF.

The V gene is TRBV30, the J gene TRBJ2-5; D is perhaps TRBD1 (6 bases). Germline V lookup: CDR1 GTSNPN, CDR2 SVGIG (reference sequence). This CDR3 has 13 amino acids. V gave up 1 base and J gave up 5 bases, with 11 bases separating them. In DNA, the CDR3 is TGTGCCTGGAGTGCCGGGACAAGGGAGACCCAGTACTTC. It codes for CAWSAGTRETQYF.

This clone has a single count. The V call is TRBV3-1 (or the pseudogene TRBV3-2), the J call TRBJ2-3; D is perhaps TRBD1 (6 bases). The CDR3 is made up of 14 amino acids. V shed 4 bases and J shed 6 bases, with 14 bases lying between them. Germline assignment: CDR1 LGHDT and CDR2 YNNKEL (reference sequence). CDR3 residues: CASSRGQRGDTQYF. The CDR3, as DNA: TGTGCCAGCAGCCGAGGACAGAGGGGCGATACGCAGTATTTT.

This rearrangement joins TRBV5-1 to TRBJ2-7; maybe TRBD1 (7 bases). The germline gives CDR1 SGHRS, CDR2 YFSETQ. The CDR3 totals 14 residues. V dropped 4 bases and J dropped 3 bases, with 14 bases sitting between them. CDR3 residues: CASSAQGGDYEQYF. For the CDR3, the DNA is TGCGCCAGCAGCGCGCAGGGGGGAGACTACGAGCAGTACTTC.

This clone has only a few counts. This chain joins TRBV7-2 and TRBJ1-2; a weak D match, TRBD1 (5 bases). The germline V gene has CDR1 SGHTA and CDR2 FQGNSA. V lost 5 bases and J lost 4, with 11 bases in between. There are 13 residues in the CDR3. DNA of the CDR3: TGTGCCAGCAGCCTCGACAGAATCTATGGCTACACCTTC. Amino acid sequence: CASSLDRIYGYTF.

The chain joins TRBV3-1 (or the pseudogene TRBV3-2) to TRBJ2-7; 7 bases are shared with TRBD2. CDR1 is LGHDT and CDR2 is YNNKEL in the germline V gene (reference sequence). V was clipped by 1 base and J by 4 bases; unmatched bases: 7. The CDR3 totals 15 residues. The CDR3 protein is CASSQVTGGIYEQYF. The CDR3 DNA reads as TGTGCCAGCAGCCAAGTTACGGGGGGAATTTACGAGCAGTACTTC.

V gene TRBV30 combines with J gene TRBJ2-1, with a tentative D call TRBD2 (6 bases). The CDR3 is made up of 15 amino acids. The V gene lost 0 bases and the J gene lost 6 bases, with 15 bases spanning the gap. Germline V CDR1 and CDR2: GTSNPN, SVGIG (reference sequence). CDR3 in amino acids: CAWSVEEGTSNEQFF. In DNA form, the CDR3 reads TGTGCCTGGAGTGTTGAGGAGGGGACGAGCAATGAGCAGTTCTTC.

The chain is built from TRBV29-1 and TRBJ1-6, with 7 nucleotides matching TRBD1. The germline V gene has CDR1 SQVTM and CDR2 ANQGSEA. The V gene end was trimmed by 6 bases and the J gene end by 5 bases; junction bases not matched to a gene: 7. The CDR3 is 14 residues long. CDR3 protein: CSVRQGADNSPLHF. CDR3 coding DNA: TGCAGCGTGCGACAGGGAGCGGATAATTCACCCCTCCACTTT.

This clone was seen just once. This sequence joins TRBV3-1 (or the pseudogene TRBV3-2) and TRBJ1-1; 8 bases map to TRBD1. V lost 3 bases and J lost 5; bases outside the gene matches: 5. Germline V lookup: CDR1 LGHDT, CDR2 YNNKEL (reference sequence). This CDR3 comprises 14 residues. CDR3 amino acids: CASSHLTGETEAFF. The DNA of the CDR3 is TGTGCCAGCAGCCATCTGACAGGGGAAACTGAAGCTTTCTTT.

This clone was observed a few times. This chain uses TRBV7-9 with TRBJ1-6; no firm D call. This CDR3 is 15 amino acids long. Trimming cost V 4 bases and J 6 bases, with 13 bases left between them. Looked up from germline, CDR1 is SEHNR and CDR2 is FQNEAQ (reference sequence). CDR3 sequence reads: CASSWGVGGNSPLHF. CDR3 bases: TGTGCCAGCAGCTGGGGTGTGGGAGGTAATTCACCCCTCCACTTT.

This chain uses TRBV5-8 with TRBJ1-5, with 9 bases fitting TRBD1. Germline V lookup: CDR1 SGHTS, CDR2 YDEGEE. V dropped 0 bases and J dropped 6; count of bases not matched to a gene: 10. This CDR3 is built from 17 residues. CDR3 region: CASSLVPGQGRSQPQHF. Written as DNA, the CDR3 is TGTGCCAGCAGCTTGGTTCCGGGACAGGGTAGAAGTCAGCCCCAGCATTTT.

The chain joins TRBV19 to TRBJ1-2; 8 bases line up with TRBD1. CDR3 length: 13 residues. The ends lost 2 bases at V and 5 bases at J; junction bases unmatched: 1. Looked up from germline, CDR1 is LNHDA and CDR2 is SQIVND (reference sequence). The CDR3: CASSIQGAYGYTF. CDR3 coding DNA: TGTGCCAGTAGTATACAGGGGGCGTATGGCTACACCTTC.